The 2 T cell receptor beta chains below all came from one sample that was sequenced in a study of blood T cell repertoires in COVID-19. The protocol was immunoSEQ multiplex PCR, while the TCRdb copy is restricted to in-frame clones and leaves out a portion. The table includes about 130,000 clones, about 80% detected once. Sequenced input: peripheral blood. The receptors originated from a woman of 80 years or more with acute or convalescent COVID-19.

V gene TRBV6-4 combines with J gene TRBJ2-3, with 7 nucleotides matching TRBD2. Unmatched junction bases numbered 1, after V lost 4 bases and J lost 3 bases. From germline, CDR1 is MRHNA and CDR2 SNTAGT. CDR3 length: 13 residues. The CDR3 sequence is CASSGEGTDTQYF. The CDR3 bases are TGTGCCAGCAGTGGGGAGGGAACAGATACGCAGTATTTT.

V is TRBV19 and J is TRBJ1-1, with 12 bases that match TRBD1. After removal of 7 bases from V and 6 bases from J, the junction contained 15 bases not matched to a gene. In germline, CDR1 is LNHDA, CDR2 SQIVND (reference sequence). This CDR3 spans 17 amino acids. The CDR3 DNA reads TGTGCCAGTACCCGGTATCTCCCGGGACAGGGGGCCGCTGAAGCTTTCTTT. Amino acid sequence: CASTRYLPGQGAAEAFF.